This T cell receptor beta chain was obtained from a study of neurological immune-mediated disorders. Whole-study results and caveats: Private repertoires in all groups were suggested by the finding that expanded clones across subjects shared no CDR3 amino acid sequences.

PBMCs stored at -80 C, 2 million in total, were the source of the unsorted libraries. Template-switch 5'RACE cDNA synthesis added a 10-nucleotide unique molecular identifier. TCRdb re-called the 5' RACE reads with MiXCR, one entry per CDR3 protein. The data contain around 50,000 distinct CDR3 sequences, roughly 3.2% of them singletons. The germline gives CDR1 KGHSH, CDR2 LQKENI. The CDR3 covers 12 residues. Trimming pared 6 bases from V and 10 bases from J, leaving 10 bases between. Details on this clonotype: No antigen is known for it. Being one base from a much bigger clone, this may be a read error.

The chain uses TRBV18 and TRBJ1-6; D not resolved. The sample taken for sequencing was PBMCs. This clonotype originated in a woman under 40 with multiple sclerosis. The CDR3 DNA sequence: TGTGCCAGCTCTACAATTGGGTCACCCCTCCACTTT. Its translation: CASSTIGSPLHF.